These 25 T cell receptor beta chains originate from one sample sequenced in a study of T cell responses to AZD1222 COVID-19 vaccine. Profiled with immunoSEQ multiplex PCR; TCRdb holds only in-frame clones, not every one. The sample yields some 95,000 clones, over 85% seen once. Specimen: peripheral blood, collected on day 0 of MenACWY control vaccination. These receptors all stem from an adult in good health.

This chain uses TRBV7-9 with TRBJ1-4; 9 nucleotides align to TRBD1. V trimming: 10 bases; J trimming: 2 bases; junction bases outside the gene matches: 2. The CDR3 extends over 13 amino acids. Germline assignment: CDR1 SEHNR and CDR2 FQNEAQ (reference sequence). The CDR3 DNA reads TGTGCCAATACAGGGGGCACTAATGAAAAACTGTTTTTT. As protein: CANTGGTNEKLFF.

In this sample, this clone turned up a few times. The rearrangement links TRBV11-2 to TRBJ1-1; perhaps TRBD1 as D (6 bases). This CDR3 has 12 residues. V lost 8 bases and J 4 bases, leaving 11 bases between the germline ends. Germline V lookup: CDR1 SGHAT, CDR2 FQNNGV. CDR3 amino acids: CASGLQGTEAFF. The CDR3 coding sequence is TGTGCCAGCGGATTACAGGGCACTGAAGCTTTCTTT.

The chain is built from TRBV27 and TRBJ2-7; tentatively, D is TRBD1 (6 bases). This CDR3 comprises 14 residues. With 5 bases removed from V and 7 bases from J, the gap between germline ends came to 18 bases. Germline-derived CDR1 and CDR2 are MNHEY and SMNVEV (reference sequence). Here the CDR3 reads CASSADRGGEEQYF. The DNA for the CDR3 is TGTGCCAGCAGTGCGGACAGAGGTGGTGAAGAGCAGTACTTC.

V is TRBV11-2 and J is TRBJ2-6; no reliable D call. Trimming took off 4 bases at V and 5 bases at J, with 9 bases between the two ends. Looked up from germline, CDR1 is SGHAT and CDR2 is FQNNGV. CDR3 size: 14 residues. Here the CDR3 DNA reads TGTGCCAGCAGCTCATTCGACTGGGCCAACGTCCTGACTTTC. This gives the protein CASSSFDWANVLTF. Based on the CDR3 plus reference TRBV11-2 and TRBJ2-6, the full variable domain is EAGVAQSPRYKIIEKRQSVAFWCNPISGHATLYWYQQILGQGPKLLIQFQNNGVVDDSQLPKDRFSAERLKGVDSTLKIQPAKLEDSAVYLCASSSFDWANVLTFGAGSRLTVL.

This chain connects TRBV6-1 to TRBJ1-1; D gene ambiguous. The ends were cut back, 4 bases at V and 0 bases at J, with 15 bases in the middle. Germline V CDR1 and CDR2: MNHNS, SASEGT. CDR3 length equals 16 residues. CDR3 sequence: CASSAVFTTMNTEAFF. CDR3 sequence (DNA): TGTGCCAGCAGTGCCGTCTTTACCACCATGAACACTGAAGCTTTCTTT.

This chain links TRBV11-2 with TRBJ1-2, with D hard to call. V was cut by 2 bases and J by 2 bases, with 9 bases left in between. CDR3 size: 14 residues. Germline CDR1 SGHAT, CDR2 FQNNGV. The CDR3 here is CASSLISRNYGYTF. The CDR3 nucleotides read TGTGCCAGCAGCTTAATTTCTAGGAACTATGGCTACACCTTC.

The CDR3 DNA reads as TGTGCCAGCAGCTCCCCCCCCCGGACGGTGACCTACGAGCAGTACTTC. This translates into CASSSPPRTVTYEQYF. The V gene is TRBV11-3, the J gene TRBJ2-7; D uncertain. Trimming removed 4 bases at V and 2 bases at J, with 18 bases between. Germline assignment: CDR1 SGHNT and CDR2 YENEEA. The CDR3 has 16 residues. Looking up the rest from reference TRBV11-3 and TRBJ2-7 gives the full variable domain: EAGVVQSPRYKIIEKKQPVAFWCNPISGHNTLYWYLQNLGQGPELLIRYENEEAVDDSQLPKDRFSAERLKGVDSTLKIQPAELGDSAVYLCASSSPPRTVTYEQYFGPGTRLTVT.

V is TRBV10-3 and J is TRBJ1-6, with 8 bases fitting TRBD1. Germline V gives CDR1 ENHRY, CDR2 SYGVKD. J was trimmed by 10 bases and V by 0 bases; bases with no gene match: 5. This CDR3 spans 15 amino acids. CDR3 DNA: TGTGCCATCAGTGAGTCGACAGGGGCGCAATCACCCCTCCACTTT. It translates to CAISESTGAQSPLHF.

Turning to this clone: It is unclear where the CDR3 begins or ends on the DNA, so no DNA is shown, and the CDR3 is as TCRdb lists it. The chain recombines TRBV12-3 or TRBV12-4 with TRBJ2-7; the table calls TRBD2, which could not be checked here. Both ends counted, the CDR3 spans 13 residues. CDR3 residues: CASSSSGVYEQYF.

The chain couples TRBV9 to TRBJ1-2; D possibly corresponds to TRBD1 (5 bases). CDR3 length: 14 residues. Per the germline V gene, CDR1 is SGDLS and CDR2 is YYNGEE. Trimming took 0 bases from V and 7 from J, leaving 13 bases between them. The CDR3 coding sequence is TGTGCCAGCAGCGTAGACACCCACGGGGGTGGCTACACCTTC. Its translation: CASSVDTHGGGYTF.

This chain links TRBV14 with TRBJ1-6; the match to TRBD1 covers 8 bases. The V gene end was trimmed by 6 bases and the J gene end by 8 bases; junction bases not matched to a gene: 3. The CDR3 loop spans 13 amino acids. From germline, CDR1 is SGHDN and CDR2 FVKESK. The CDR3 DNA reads TGTGCCAGCAGTTCGACAGGGGATTCACCCCTCCACTTT. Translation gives CASSSTGDSPLHF.

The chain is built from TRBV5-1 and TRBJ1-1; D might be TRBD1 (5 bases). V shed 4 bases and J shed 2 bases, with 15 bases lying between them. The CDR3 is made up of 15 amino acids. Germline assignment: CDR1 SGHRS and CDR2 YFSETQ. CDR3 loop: CASSPSPGTNTEAFF. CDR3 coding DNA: TGCGCCAGCAGCCCCTCTCCCGGGACTAACACTGAAGCTTTCTTT.

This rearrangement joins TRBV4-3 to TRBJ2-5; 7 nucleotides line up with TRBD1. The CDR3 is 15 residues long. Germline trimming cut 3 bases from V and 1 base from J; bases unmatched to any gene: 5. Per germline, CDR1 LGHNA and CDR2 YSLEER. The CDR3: CASSHLAGGQETQYF. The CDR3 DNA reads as TGCGCCAGCAGCCACCTGGCAGGGGGCCAAGAGACCCAGTACTTC.

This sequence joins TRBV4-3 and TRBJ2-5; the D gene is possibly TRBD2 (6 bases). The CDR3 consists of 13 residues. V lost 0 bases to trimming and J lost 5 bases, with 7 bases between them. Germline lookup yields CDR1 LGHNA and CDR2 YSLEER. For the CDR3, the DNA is TGCGCCAGCAGCCAAGATGGGGGGGAGACCCAGTACTTC. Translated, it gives CASSQDGGETQYF.

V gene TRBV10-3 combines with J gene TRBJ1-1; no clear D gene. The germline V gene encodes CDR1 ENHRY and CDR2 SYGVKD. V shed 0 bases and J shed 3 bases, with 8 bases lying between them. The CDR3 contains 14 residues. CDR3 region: CAISESRRDTEAFF. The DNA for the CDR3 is TGTGCCATCAGTGAGTCGAGGAGGGACACTGAAGCTTTCTTT.

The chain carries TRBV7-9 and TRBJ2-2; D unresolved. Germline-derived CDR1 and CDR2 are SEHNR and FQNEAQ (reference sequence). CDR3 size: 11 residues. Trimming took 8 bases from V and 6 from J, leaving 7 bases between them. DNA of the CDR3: TGTGCCAGCGGCGGCCCCGGGGAGCTGTTTTTT. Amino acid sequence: CASGGPGELFF.

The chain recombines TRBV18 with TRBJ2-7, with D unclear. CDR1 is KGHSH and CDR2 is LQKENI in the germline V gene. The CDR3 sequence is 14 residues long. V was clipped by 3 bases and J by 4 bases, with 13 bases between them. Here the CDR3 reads CASSPFTAVYEQYF. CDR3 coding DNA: TGTGCCAGCTCACCCTTCACTGCAGTATACGAGCAGTACTTC.

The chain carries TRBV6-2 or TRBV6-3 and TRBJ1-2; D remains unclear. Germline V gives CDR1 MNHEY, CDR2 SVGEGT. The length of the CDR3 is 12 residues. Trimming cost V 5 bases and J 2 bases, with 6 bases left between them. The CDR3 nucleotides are TGTGCCAGCAGTCCCTCGAACTATGGCTACACCTTC. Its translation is CASSPSNYGYTF.

The CDR3 reads CASSLEAGNTEAFF. The CDR3 DNA sequence: TGTGCCAGCAGCTTAGAGGCGGGGAACACTGAAGCTTTCTTT. The V and J genes are TRBV7-9 and TRBJ1-1, with D unclear. V gave up 1 base and J gave up 1 base, with 7 bases separating them. Germline assignment: CDR1 SEHNR and CDR2 FQNEAQ (reference sequence). The CDR3 runs 14 residues.

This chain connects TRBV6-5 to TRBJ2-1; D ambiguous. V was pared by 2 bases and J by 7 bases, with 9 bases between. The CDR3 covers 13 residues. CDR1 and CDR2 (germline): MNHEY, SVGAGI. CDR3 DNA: TGTGCCAGCAGTTACGGGTGGCTAAATGAGCAGTTCTTC. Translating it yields CASSYGWLNEQFF.

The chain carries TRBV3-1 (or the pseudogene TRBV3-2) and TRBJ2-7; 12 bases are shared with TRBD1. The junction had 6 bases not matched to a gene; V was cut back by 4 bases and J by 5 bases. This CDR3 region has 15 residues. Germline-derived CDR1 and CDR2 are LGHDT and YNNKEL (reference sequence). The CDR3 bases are TGTGCCAGCAGCCGTTACGGGACAGGGGGCCACGAGCAGTACTTC. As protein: CASSRYGTGGHEQYF.

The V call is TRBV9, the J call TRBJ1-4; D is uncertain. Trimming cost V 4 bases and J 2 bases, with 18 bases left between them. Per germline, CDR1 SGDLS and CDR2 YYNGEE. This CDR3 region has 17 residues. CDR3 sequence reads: CASSPERMTATNEKLFF. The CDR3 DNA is TGTGCCAGCAGCCCCGAGAGAATGACTGCGACTAATGAAAAACTGTTTTTT.

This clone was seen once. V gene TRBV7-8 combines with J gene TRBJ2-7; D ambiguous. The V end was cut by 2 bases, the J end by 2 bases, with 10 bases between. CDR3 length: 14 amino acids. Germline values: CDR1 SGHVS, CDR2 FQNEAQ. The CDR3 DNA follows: TGTGCCAGCAGCTTAACCTCCCCGACCTACGAGCAGTACTTC. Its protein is CASSLTSPTYEQYF.

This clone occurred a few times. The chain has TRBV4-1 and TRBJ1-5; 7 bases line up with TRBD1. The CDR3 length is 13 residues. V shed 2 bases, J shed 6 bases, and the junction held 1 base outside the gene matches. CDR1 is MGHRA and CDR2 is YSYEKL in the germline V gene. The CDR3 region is CASSQHRGQPQHF. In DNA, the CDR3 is TGCGCCAGCAGCCAACACAGGGGTCAGCCCCAGCATTTT.

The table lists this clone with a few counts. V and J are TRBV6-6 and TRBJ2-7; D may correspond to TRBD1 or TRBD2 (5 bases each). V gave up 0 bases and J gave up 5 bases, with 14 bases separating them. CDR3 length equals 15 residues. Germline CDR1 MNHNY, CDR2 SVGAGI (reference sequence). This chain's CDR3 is CASSYSRKRGDEQYF. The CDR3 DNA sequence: TGTGCCAGCAGTTACTCCAGAAAACGGGGCGACGAGCAGTACTTC.